This T cell receptor (beta chain) was obtained from a study of cytomegalovirus exposure and HLA in healthy donors. Study-level background: A previous analysis identified around 120 million unique TCR beta sequences derived from some 200 million T cells.

Overall study findings and caveats: The study put roughly 160 TCR beta chains on its list as cytomegalovirus-associated. Being productive about 87% or about 30% of the time was typical of most TCR beta V segments in an earlier analysis. Across all donors, roughly uniform sequencing depth was an assumption of the presence/absence analyses.

With 60 Vbeta and 13 Jbeta primers, the PCR was carried out. Clones were sequenced by immunoSEQ multiplex PCR, and TCRdb holds only the in-frame ones, with some missing. The repertoire has some 120,000 clones, around three quarters of them found once; the top ten carry roughly 0.87%. The germline V and J ends were trimmed by 1 base and 2 bases, with 16 bases remaining between them. This CDR3 region has 17 residues. Germline V gene lookup returns CDR1 MGHRA and CDR2 YSYEKL. This clone was counted between two and nine times. Its antigen is still unknown. J is TRBJ2-3 and V is TRBV4-1, with D possibly TRBD1 on 5 matching bases. Specimen: PBMCs. This TCR was sampled from a woman in her 30s in good health and CMV-seronegative. In DNA, the CDR3 is TGCGCCAGCAGCCAAGCGGGTTCAGGGCCCTCCACAGATACGCAGTATTTT. It is translated as CASSQAGSGPSTDTQYF.